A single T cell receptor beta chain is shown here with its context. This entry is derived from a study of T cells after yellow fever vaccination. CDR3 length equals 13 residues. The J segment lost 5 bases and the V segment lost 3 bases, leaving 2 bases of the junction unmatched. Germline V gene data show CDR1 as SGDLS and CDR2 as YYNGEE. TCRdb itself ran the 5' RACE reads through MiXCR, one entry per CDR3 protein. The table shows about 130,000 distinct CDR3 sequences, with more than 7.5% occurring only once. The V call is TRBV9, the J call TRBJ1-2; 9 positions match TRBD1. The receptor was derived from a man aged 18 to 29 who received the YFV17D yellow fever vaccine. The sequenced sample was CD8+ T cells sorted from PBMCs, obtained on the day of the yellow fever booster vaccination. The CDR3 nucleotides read TGTGCCAGCAGCGGTGGGACAGGGTATGGCTACACCTTC. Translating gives CASSGGTGYGYTF.